These 24 T cell receptor beta chains were all obtained from the same sample, sequenced in a study of T cell responses to AZD1222 COVID-19 vaccine. The assay was immunoSEQ multiplex PCR, and TCRdb's table has in-frame clones only and misses some. The sample yields about 150,000 clones, around 88% seen once. The input for sequencing was peripheral blood, taken on day 0 of AZD1222 vaccination. The receptors here all came from an adult in good health.

The chain is built from TRBV7-2 and TRBJ2-3; TRBD2 matches at 11 bases. This CDR3 has 15 amino acids. Germline assignment: CDR1 SGHTA and CDR2 FQGNSA. V was pared by 5 bases and J by 6 bases, with 7 bases of the junction left unmatched. In DNA form, the CDR3 reads TGTGCCAGCAGCATTAGCGGGAGGGCCGCGGATACGCAGTATTTT. It encodes CASSISGRAADTQYF. The variable domain in full, with the rest retrieved from reference TRBV7-2 and TRBJ2-3, is GAGVSQSPSNKVTEKGKDVELRCDPISGHTALYWYRQSLGQGLEFLIYFQGNSAPDKSGLPSDRFSAERTGGSVSTLTIQRTQQEDSAVYLCASSISGRAADTQYFGPGTRLTVL.

A few counts support this clone. The chain joins TRBV5-1 to TRBJ1-4; the match to TRBD1 covers 9 bases. This CDR3 region has 15 residues. Germline V gene sequence: CDR1 SGHRS, CDR2 YFSETQ. Losses at the gene ends were 4 bases for V and 4 bases for J; bases not matched to a gene: 5. As DNA, the CDR3 is TGCGCCAGCAGCCCGCTGACAGGGGGTAATGAAAAACTGTTTTTT. This gives the protein CASSPLTGGNEKLFF.

A single count supports this clone. In nucleotides, the CDR3 is TGTGCCAGTCGAAACCGAGGGACGGTGGTCGACGGCTACACCTTC. Protein: CASRNRGTVVDGYTF. The chain links TRBV19 to TRBJ1-2; possibly TRBD1 for D (5 bases). Per the germline V gene, CDR1 is LNHDA and CDR2 is SQIVND (reference sequence). Trimming took 8 bases from V and 8 from J, leaving 24 bases between them. The CDR3 totals 15 residues.

V and J are TRBV5-1 and TRBJ1-1; D gene unclear. In germline, CDR1 is SGHRS, CDR2 YFSETQ. V was clipped by 0 bases and J by 3 bases, with 6 bases between them. The CDR3 sequence is 13 residues long. The CDR3 here is CASSLAADTEAFF. The DNA of the CDR3 is TGCGCCAGCAGCTTGGCCGCGGACACTGAAGCTTTCTTT.

The CDR3 protein is CASSILGQGSNQPQHF. The DNA for the CDR3 is TGTGCCAGTAGTATTTTGGGACAGGGGAGCAATCAGCCCCAGCATTTT. The gene calls are TRBV19 and TRBJ1-5, with 10 nucleotides matching TRBD1. The CDR3 spans 16 residues. Germline V gives CDR1 LNHDA, CDR2 SQIVND (reference sequence). V lost 3 bases, J lost 1 base, and 3 bases stayed unmatched. Using reference TRBV19 and TRBJ1-5 for the parts outside the CDR3, the full variable domain is DGGITQSPKYLFRKEGQNVTLSCEQNLNHDAMYWYRQDPGQGLRLIYYSQIVNDFQKGDIAEGYSVSREKKESFPLTVTSAQKNPTAFYLCASSILGQGSNQPQHFGDGTRLSIL.

The chain combines TRBV7-9 with TRBJ1-1; possibly TRBD1 for D (6 bases). Per the germline V gene, CDR1 is SEHNR and CDR2 is FQNEAQ (reference sequence). V lost 3 bases to trimming and J lost 5 bases, with 10 bases between them. The CDR3 length is 13 residues. CDR3 amino acids: CASSFGGGTEAFF. Here the CDR3 DNA reads TGTGCCAGCAGCTTCGGAGGGGGGACTGAAGCTTTCTTT.

The genes are TRBV3-1 (or the pseudogene TRBV3-2) and TRBJ1-4; unclear D gene. Trimming removed 5 bases at V and 5 bases at J, with 15 bases between. The CDR3 consists of 15 residues. The germline gives CDR1 LGHDT, CDR2 YNNKEL (reference sequence). DNA for the CDR3: TGTGCCAGCAGCTTAACAGATCTTCGGAATGAAAAACTGTTTTTT. It is translated as CASSLTDLRNEKLFF.

The chain couples TRBV5-6 to TRBJ2-7; D not resolved. Trimming removed 3 bases at V and 6 bases at J, with 13 bases between. CDR1 and CDR2 from the germline V gene are SGHDT and YYEEEE. CDR3 length: 13 amino acids. This chain's CDR3 is CASSSPGKAEQYF. As DNA, the CDR3 is TGTGCCAGCAGCTCCCCGGGCAAGGCCGAGCAGTACTTC.

The chain combines TRBV12-5 with TRBJ1-1; D perhaps matches TRBD1 (5 bases). V lost 0 bases, J lost 1 base, and 6 bases lay in between. The CDR3 consists of 14 residues. Germline CDR1 is LGHNT and CDR2 is FRNRAP. DNA for the CDR3: TGTGCTAGTGGTTTGGTCGGGGGGAACACTGAAGCTTTCTTT. Its translation is CASGLVGGNTEAFF.

This chain connects TRBV6-5 to TRBJ1-5, with D unresolved. V lost 6 bases to trimming and J lost 3 bases, with 15 bases between them. The CDR3 extends over 15 amino acids. The germline V gene encodes CDR1 MNHEY and CDR2 SVGAGI. Here the CDR3 reads CASSPRTGINQPQHF. The CDR3 nucleotides are TGTGCCAGCAGCCCCCGAACGGGGATCAATCAGCCCCAGCATTTT.

The chain uses TRBV15 and TRBJ2-7; D remains unclear. The length of the CDR3 is 15 residues. Germline V gene sequence: CDR1 LNHNV, CDR2 YYDKDF (reference sequence). V was shortened by 0 bases and J by 3 bases, with 12 bases between the two germline ends. As DNA, the CDR3 is TGTGCCACCAGCAGAGATGGGTCGGCCTACTACGAGCAGTACTTC. It yields the protein CATSRDGSAYYEQYF.

This chain's CDR3 is CASSLTAQRLTSEQYF. CDR3 nucleotides: TGTGCCAGCAGCCTAACGGCCCAGCGGCTGACCTCCGAGCAGTACTTC. The V call is TRBV21-1, the J call TRBJ2-7; TRBD2 reflects the table's D call only, with no check against the DNA. TRBV21-1 is a pseudogene. This CDR3 contains 16 residues.

The V gene is TRBV30, the J gene TRBJ2-7; unclear D gene. The CDR3 sequence is 13 residues long. Trimming pared 2 bases from V and 0 bases from J, leaving 8 bases between. CDR1 and CDR2 (germline): GTSNPN, SVGIG (reference sequence). CDR3 bases: TGTGCCTGGAGTAGCGAACCCTCCTACGAGCAGTACTTC. This sequence encodes CAWSSEPSYEQYF. Looking up the rest from reference TRBV30 and TRBJ2-7 gives the full variable domain: SQTIHQWPATLVQPVGSPLSLECTVEGTSNPNLYWYRQAAGRGLQLLFYSVGIGQISSEVPQNLSASRPQDRQFILSSKKLLLSDSGFYLCAWSSEPSYEQYFGPGTRLTVT.

The rearrangement uses TRBV7-6 and TRBJ1-3; possible D gene TRBD1, 5 bases. Germline V gives CDR1 SGHVS, CDR2 FNYEAQ. Trimming took off 0 bases at V and 0 bases at J, with 9 bases between the two ends. The CDR3 is 16 amino acids. CDR3 residues: CASSLATADSGNTIYF. DNA for the CDR3: TGTGCCAGCAGCTTAGCGACAGCAGACTCTGGAAACACCATATATTTT. The entire variable domain, with the rest obtained from reference TRBV7-6 and TRBJ1-3, is as follows: GAGVSQSPRYKVTKRGQDVALRCDPISGHVSLYWYRQALGQGPEFLTYFNYEAQQDKSGLPNDRFSAERPEGSISTLTIQRTEQRDSAMYRCASSLATADSGNTIYFGEGSWLTVV.

This CDR3 reads CASSGIWVKLFF. The CDR3 region has the DNA TGTGCCAGCAGTGGAATTTGGGTAAAACTGTTTTTT. V is TRBV2 and J is TRBJ1-4; unclear D gene. Germline V gene data show CDR1 as SNHLY and CDR2 as FYNNEI. This CDR3 is 12 amino acids long. V lost 4 bases and J 10 bases, leaving 10 bases between the germline ends.

CDR3 sequence: CASSLPIENTGELFF. Here the CDR3 DNA reads TGTGCCAGCAGCTTGCCCATAGAGAACACCGGGGAGCTGTTTTTT. The gene calls are TRBV7-9 and TRBJ2-2; D remains unclear. The CDR3 loop spans 15 amino acids. Germline assignment: CDR1 SEHNR and CDR2 FQNEAQ (reference sequence). Trimming removed 3 bases from V and 1 base from J, with 9 bases in between. The variable domain in full, with the rest retrieved from reference TRBV7-9 and TRBJ2-2, is DTGVSQNPRHKITKRGQNVTFRCDPISEHNRLYWYRQTLGQGPEFLTYFQNEAQLEKSRLLSDRFSAERPKGSFSTLEIQRTEQGDSAMYLCASSLPIENTGELFFGEGSRLTVL.

The rearrangement uses TRBV9 and TRBJ1-1; possible D gene TRBD1, 6 bases. V was pared by 7 bases and J by 8 bases, with 12 bases between. The germline gives CDR1 SGDLS, CDR2 YYNGEE. This CDR3 is built from 11 residues. CDR3 nucleotide sequence: TGTGCCAGCGGGGGCCTCTTCGAAGCTTTCTTT. It yields the protein CASGGLFEAFF.

The gene calls are TRBV4-1 and TRBJ2-7; D possibly matches TRBD1 or TRBD2 (5 bases each). V dropped 4 bases and J dropped 3 bases, with 10 bases sitting between them. The germline CDR1 and CDR2 sequences are MGHRA and YSYEKL. The CDR3 runs to 13 residues. The CDR3 coding sequence is TGCGCCAGCAGCCGGGACGGTTTCTACGAGCAGTACTTC. Translation: CASSRDGFYEQYF.

The sample holds one count of this clone. The J gene is TRBJ2-1, the V gene TRBV6-1; TRBD1 agrees at 8 bases. Germline V gives CDR1 MNHNS, CDR2 SASEGT. The CDR3 loop spans 15 amino acids. After removal of 2 bases from V and 4 bases from J, the junction contained 4 bases not matched to a gene. CDR3: CASSEFRTGYNEQFF. CDR3 in DNA: TGTGCCAGCAGTGAATTTAGGACAGGGTACAATGAGCAGTTCTTC.

This chain connects TRBV28 to TRBJ1-1; no firm D call. Trimming took off 1 base at V and 0 bases at J, with 6 bases between the two ends. The germline V gene has CDR1 MDHEN and CDR2 SYDVKM. The CDR3 is 14 amino acids. CDR3 coding DNA: TGTGCCAGCAGTTTATCCGTCATGAACACTGAAGCTTTCTTT. Translating it yields CASSLSVMNTEAFF.

The chain couples TRBV25-1 to TRBJ1-3, with TRBD1 as a possible D gene (6 bases). Germline-derived CDR1 and CDR2 are MGHDK and SYGVNS. The V end lost 8 bases, the J end lost 1 base, and 12 bases lay between the germline ends. The CDR3 has 14 residues. Written as DNA, the CDR3 is TGTGCCAGCGGGGGCTCGATGTCTGGAAACACCATATATTTT. Protein: CASGGSMSGNTIYF.

The chain couples TRBV19 to TRBJ1-4; weak D call: TRBD1 (5 bases). The CDR3 extends over 17 amino acids. The V end was cut by 5 bases, the J end by 1 base, with 17 bases between. Per the germline V gene, CDR1 is LNHDA and CDR2 is SQIVND (reference sequence). The CDR3 nucleotides are TGTGCCAGTAGTCGGGCCTGGGGGTCCGTAACTAATGAAAAACTGTTTTTT. Amino acids: CASSRAWGSVTNEKLFF. Full variable domain (outside the CDR3, taken from reference TRBV19 and TRBJ1-4): DGGITQSPKYLFRKEGQNVTLSCEQNLNHDAMYWYRQDPGQGLRLIYYSQIVNDFQKGDIAEGYSVSREKKESFPLTVTSAQKNPTAFYLCASSRAWGSVTNEKLFFGSGTQLSVL.

This clone was picked up one time. This sequence joins TRBV7-2 and TRBJ1-4; D is uncertain. The length of the CDR3 is 13 residues. Germline assignment: CDR1 SGHTA and CDR2 FQGNSA. Trimming removed 1 base from V and 8 bases from J, with 8 bases in between. The CDR3 region has the DNA TGTGCCAGCAGCTTAGTTCTCGGCGAAAAACTGTTTTTT. Translated: CASSLVLGEKLFF.

DNA of the CDR3: TGTGCCAGCAGCTTAGAGGCAGGGACATCCTACGAGCAGTACTTC. It encodes CASSLEAGTSYEQYF. The genes are TRBV7-2 and TRBJ2-7; TRBD1 might be the D (6 bases). Trimming took off 1 base at V and 1 base at J, with 11 bases between the two ends. CDR3 length: 15 residues. Germline V CDR1 and CDR2: SGHTA, FQGNSA.